These 7 T cell receptor beta chains were all obtained from the same sample, sequenced in a study of Ad26.COV2.S vaccination and SARS-CoV-2 variants. The treatment is: roughly 18 received Ad26.COV2.S at low or high dose, single or two shots; about 5 received placebo; per-sample allocation not given. Specimen acquisition occurred on day 63 following the initial vaccine or placebo injection. Clones were read by immunoSEQ multiplex PCR, and TCRdb kept only the in-frame ones, dropping some. Among about 320,000 clones, approximately 80% were seen once, and the ten largest hold roughly 2%. The material sequenced was peripheral blood, taken in a trial of Ad26.COV2.S vaccine versus placebo. The receptor source for this set is a person between 18 and 60 years old who received the Ad26.COV2.S COVID-19 vaccine or a placebo.

V usage is TRBV3-1 (or the pseudogene TRBV3-2) and J usage is TRBJ2-6; 8 bases map to TRBD1. Germline assignment: CDR1 LGHDT and CDR2 YNNKEL (reference sequence). This CDR3 contains 17 residues. V shed 4 bases and J 0 bases; nucleotides not matched to a gene: 5. Here the CDR3 DNA reads TGTGCCAGCAGCCTGGGACAGGTTCCCTCTGGGGCCAACGTCCTGACTTTC. Translating it yields CASSLGQVPSGANVLTF.

This clone is a singleton in its sample. This sequence joins TRBV2 and TRBJ2-3; 8 bases map to TRBD1. This CDR3 comprises 16 residues. V was pared by 5 bases and J by 2 bases, with 9 bases of the junction left unmatched. From germline, CDR1 is SNHLY and CDR2 FYNNEI. CDR3 in amino acids: CASSKTGVVITDTQYF. DNA for the CDR3: TGTGCCAGCAGTAAGACAGGGGTAGTGATCACAGATACGCAGTATTTT.

This clone was seen once. The rearrangement uses TRBV7-8 and TRBJ1-5; D ambiguous. CDR3 length: 14 residues. Trimming left V 3 bases short and J 3 bases short, with 9 bases between. Germline assignment: CDR1 SGHVS and CDR2 FQNEAQ. The CDR3 DNA is TGTGCCAGCAGCTTGTCCAGATTCAATCAGCCCCAGCATTTT. As protein: CASSLSRFNQPQHF. The complete variable domain, with remaining parts taken from reference TRBV7-8 and TRBJ1-5, reads GAGVSQSPRYKVAKRGQDVALRCDPISGHVSLFWYQQALGQGPEFLTYFQNEAQLDKSGLPSDRFFAERPEGSVSTLKIQRTQQEDSAVYLCASSLSRFNQPQHFGDGTRLSIL.

The chain joins TRBV7-2 to TRBJ2-6; unclear D gene. Germline loops: CDR1 SGHTA, CDR2 FQGNSA. V was trimmed by 3 bases and J by 0 bases, leaving 9 bases between them. CDR3 length: 16 amino acids. CDR3: CASSFRIRSGANVLTF. Here the CDR3 DNA reads TGTGCCAGCAGCTTCAGGATCCGCTCTGGGGCCAACGTCCTGACTTTC.

This chain links TRBV27 with TRBJ1-1; 8 bases map to TRBD1. The CDR3 is made up of 15 amino acids. Germline V gene sequence: CDR1 MNHEY, CDR2 SMNVEV (reference sequence). Trimming took 0 bases from V and 5 from J; bases not matched to a gene: 5. CDR3 nucleotide sequence: TGTGCCAGCAGTTTATCGGGCAGGGGGCGGACTGAAGCTTTCTTT. This codes for CASSLSGRGRTEAFF.

Only a few counts were recorded for this clone. The chain couples TRBV28 to TRBJ1-2; the D is unclear. This CDR3 is 13 amino acids long. From germline, CDR1 is MDHEN and CDR2 SYDVKM. With 4 bases removed from V and 3 bases from J, the gap between germline ends came to 9 bases. The CDR3 DNA sequence: TGTGCCAGCAGTTCACAACAAGACTATGGCTACACCTTC. It yields the protein CASSSQQDYGYTF.

V is TRBV9 and J is TRBJ2-2; 11 bases are a match to TRBD2. V dropped 2 bases and J dropped 4; count of bases not matched to a gene: 10. The CDR3 runs to 18 residues. Germline V gene lookup returns CDR1 SGDLS and CDR2 YYNGEE. The CDR3 region is CASSVASGGPAGTGELFF. The CDR3 DNA sequence: TGTGCCAGCAGCGTGGCTAGCGGGGGGCCCGCGGGCACCGGGGAGCTGTTTTTT.